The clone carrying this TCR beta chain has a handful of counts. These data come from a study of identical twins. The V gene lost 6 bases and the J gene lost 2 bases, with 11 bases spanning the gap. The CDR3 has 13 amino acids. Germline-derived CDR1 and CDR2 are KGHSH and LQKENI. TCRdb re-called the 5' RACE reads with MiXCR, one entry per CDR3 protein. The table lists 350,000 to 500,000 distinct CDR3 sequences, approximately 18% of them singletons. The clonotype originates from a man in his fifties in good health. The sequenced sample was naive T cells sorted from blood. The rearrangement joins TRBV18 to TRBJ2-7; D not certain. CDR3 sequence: CASSSGPTYEQYF. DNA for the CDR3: TGTGCCAGCTCCTCAGGACCGACCTACGAGCAGTACTTC.